The text below deals with one T cell receptor (beta chain). Germline and junction disagree at one end, which may indicate a read error. These data are taken from a study of blood T cell repertoires in COVID-19. For the study at large: T cells, B-cell-depleted T cells, or PBMCs supplied cDNA or gDNA.

Clones were read by immunoSEQ multiplex PCR, and TCRdb kept only the in-frame ones, dropping some. The sample lists more than 90,000 clones; less than 85% were seen once. The length of the CDR3 is 14 residues. The germline CDR1 and CDR2 sequences are SSHAT and FNYEAQ (reference sequence). The specimen was peripheral blood. This sequence joins TRBV7-7 and TRBJ2-1; no firm D call. The receptor was isolated from a man in his fifties with acute or convalescent COVID-19. In nucleotides, the CDR3 is TGTGCTAGCAGCTTACTCGGTCGAAGCAATGAGCAGTTCTTC. It encodes CASSLLGRSNEQFF.